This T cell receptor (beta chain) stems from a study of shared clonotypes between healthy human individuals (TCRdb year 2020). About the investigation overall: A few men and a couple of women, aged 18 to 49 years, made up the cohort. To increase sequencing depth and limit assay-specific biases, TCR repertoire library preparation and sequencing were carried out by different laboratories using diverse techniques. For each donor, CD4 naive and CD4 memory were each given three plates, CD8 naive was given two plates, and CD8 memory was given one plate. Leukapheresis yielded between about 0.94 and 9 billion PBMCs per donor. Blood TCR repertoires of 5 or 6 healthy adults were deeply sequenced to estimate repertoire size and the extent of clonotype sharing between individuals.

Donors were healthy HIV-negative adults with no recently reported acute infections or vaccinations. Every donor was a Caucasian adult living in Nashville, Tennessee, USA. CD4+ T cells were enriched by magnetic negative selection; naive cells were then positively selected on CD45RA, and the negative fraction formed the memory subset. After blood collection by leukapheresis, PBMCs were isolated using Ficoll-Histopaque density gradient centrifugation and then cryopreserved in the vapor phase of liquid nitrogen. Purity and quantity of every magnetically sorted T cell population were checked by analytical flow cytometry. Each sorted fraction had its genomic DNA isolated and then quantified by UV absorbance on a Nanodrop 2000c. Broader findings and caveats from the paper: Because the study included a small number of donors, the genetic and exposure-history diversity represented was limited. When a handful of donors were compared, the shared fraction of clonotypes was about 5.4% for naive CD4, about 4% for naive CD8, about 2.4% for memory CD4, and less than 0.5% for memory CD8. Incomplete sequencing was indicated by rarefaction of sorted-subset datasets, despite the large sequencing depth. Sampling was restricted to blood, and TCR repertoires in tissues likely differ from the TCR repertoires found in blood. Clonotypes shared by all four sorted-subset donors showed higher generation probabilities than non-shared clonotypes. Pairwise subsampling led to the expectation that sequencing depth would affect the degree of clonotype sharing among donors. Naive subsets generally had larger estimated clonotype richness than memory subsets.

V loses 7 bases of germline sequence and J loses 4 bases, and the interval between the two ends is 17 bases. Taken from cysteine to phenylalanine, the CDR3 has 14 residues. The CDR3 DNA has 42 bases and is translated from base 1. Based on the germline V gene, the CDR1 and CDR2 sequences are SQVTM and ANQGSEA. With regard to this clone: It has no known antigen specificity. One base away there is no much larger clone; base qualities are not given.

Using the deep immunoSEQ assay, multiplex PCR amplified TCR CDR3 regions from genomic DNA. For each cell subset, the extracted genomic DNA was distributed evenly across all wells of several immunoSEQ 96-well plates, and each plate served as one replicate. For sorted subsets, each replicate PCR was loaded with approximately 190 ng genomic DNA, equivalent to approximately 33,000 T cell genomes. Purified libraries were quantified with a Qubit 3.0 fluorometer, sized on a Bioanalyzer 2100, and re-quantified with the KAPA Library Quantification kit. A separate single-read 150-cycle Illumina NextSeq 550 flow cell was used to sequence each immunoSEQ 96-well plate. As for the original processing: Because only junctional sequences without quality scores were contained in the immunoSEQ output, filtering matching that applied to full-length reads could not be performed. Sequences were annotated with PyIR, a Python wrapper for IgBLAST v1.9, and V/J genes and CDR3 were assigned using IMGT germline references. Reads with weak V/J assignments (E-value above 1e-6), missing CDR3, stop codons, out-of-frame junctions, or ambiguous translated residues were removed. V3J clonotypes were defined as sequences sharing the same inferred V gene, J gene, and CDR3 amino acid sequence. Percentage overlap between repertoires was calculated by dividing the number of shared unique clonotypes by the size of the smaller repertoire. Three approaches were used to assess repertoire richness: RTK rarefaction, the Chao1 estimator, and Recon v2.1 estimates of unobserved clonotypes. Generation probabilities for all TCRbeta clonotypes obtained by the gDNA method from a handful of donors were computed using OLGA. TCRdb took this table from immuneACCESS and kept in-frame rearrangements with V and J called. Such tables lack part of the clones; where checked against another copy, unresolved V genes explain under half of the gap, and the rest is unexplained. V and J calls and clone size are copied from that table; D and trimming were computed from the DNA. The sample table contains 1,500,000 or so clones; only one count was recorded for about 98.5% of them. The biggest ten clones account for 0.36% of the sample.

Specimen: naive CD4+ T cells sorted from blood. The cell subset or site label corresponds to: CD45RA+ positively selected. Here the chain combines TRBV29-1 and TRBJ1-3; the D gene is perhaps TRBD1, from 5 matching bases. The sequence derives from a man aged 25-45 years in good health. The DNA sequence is TGCAGCGCCCGAGGGGCGGTAAAAGGAAACACCATATATTTT. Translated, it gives CSARGAVKGNTIYF.